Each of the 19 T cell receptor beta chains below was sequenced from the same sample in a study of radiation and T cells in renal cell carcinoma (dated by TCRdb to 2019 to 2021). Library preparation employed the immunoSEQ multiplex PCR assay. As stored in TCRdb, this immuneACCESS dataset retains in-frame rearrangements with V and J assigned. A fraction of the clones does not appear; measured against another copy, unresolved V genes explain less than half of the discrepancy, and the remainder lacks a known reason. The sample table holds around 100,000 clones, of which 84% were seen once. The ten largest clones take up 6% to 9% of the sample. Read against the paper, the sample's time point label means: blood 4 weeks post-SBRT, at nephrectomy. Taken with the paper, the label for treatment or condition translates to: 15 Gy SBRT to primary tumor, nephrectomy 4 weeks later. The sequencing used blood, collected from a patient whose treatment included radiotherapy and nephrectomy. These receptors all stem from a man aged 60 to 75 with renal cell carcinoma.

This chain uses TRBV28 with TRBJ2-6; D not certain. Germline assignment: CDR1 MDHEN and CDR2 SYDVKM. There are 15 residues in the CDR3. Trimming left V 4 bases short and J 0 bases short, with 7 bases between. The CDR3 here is CASSSQYSGANVLTF. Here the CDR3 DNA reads TGTGCCAGCAGTTCCCAATACTCTGGGGCCAACGTCCTGACTTTC. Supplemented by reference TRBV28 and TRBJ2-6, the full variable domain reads DVKVTQSSRYLVKRTGEKVFLECVQDMDHENMFWYRQDPGLGLRLIYFSYDVKMKEKGDIPEGYSVSREKKERFSLILESASTNQTSMYLCASSSQYSGANVLTFGAGSRLTVL.

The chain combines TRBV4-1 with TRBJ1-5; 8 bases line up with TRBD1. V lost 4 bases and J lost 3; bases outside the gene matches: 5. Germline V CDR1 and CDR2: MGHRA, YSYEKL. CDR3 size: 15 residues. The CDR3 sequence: CASSLSDRANQPQHF. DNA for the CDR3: TGCGCCAGCAGCCTCTCGGACAGGGCCAATCAGCCCCAGCATTTT.

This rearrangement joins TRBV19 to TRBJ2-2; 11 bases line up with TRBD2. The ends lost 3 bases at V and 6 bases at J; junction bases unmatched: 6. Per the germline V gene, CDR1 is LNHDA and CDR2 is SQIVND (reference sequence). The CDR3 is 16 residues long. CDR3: CASSIVTSGRAGELFF. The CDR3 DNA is TGTGCCAGTAGTATTGTAACTAGCGGGAGAGCCGGGGAGCTGTTTTTT.

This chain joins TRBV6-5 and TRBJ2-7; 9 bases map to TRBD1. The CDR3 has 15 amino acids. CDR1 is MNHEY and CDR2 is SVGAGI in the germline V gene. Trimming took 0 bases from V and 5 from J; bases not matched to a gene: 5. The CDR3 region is CASSYSGGQGNEQYF. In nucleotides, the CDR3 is TGTGCCAGCAGTTACTCCGGTGGACAGGGGAACGAGCAGTACTTC.

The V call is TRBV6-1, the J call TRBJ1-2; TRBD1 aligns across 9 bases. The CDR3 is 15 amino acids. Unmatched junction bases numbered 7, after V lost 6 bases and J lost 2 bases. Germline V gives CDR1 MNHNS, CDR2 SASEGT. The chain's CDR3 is CASSGQGLRNYGYTF. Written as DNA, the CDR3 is TGTGCCAGCAGCGGACAGGGGCTACGGAACTATGGCTACACCTTC.

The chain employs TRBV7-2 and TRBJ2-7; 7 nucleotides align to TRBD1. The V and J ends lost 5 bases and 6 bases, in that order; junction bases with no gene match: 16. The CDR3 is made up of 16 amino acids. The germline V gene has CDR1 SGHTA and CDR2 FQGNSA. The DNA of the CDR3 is TGTGCCAGCAGCCAGGAACCGAGACAGGGTCGGTTCGAGCAGTACTTC. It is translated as CASSQEPRQGRFEQYF.

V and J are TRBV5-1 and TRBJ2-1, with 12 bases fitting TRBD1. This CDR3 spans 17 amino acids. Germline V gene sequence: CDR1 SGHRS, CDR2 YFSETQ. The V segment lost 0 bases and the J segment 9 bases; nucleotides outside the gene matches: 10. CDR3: CASSLAAGTGGYGEQFF. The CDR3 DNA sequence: TGCGCCAGCAGCTTGGCCGCGGGGACAGGGGGCTACGGTGAGCAGTTCTTC. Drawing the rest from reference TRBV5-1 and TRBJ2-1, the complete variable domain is KAGVTQTPRYLIKTRGQQVTLSCSPISGHRSVSWYQQTPGQGLQFLFEYFSETQRNKGNFPGRFSGRQFSNSRSEMNVSTLELGDSALYLCASSLAAGTGGYGEQFFGPGTRLTVL.

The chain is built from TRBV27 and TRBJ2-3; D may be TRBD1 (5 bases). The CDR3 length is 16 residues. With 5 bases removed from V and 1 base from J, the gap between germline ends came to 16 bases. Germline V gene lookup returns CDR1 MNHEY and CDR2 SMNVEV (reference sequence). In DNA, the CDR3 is TGTGCCAGCAGTCCCAGGACATTAATGGGCACAGATACGCAGTATTTT. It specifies CASSPRTLMGTDTQYF.

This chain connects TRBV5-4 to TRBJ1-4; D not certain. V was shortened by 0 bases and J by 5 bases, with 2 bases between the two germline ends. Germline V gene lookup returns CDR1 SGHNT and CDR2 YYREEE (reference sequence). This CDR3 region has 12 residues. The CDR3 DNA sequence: TGTGCCAGCAGCTTGGGCAATGAAAAACTGTTTTTT. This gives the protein CASSLGNEKLFF. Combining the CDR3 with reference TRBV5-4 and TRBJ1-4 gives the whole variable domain ETGVTQSPTHLIKTRGQQVTLRCSSQSGHNTVSWYQQALGQGPQFIFQYYREEENGRGNFPPRFSGLQFPNYSSELNVNALELDDSALYLCASSLGNEKLFFGSGTQLSVL.

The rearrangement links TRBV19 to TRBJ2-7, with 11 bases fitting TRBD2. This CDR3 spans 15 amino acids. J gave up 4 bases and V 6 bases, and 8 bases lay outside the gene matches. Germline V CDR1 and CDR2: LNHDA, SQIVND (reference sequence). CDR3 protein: CASSAIAGGRYEQYF. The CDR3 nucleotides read TGTGCCAGTAGCGCGATAGCGGGAGGGAGGTACGAGCAGTACTTC.

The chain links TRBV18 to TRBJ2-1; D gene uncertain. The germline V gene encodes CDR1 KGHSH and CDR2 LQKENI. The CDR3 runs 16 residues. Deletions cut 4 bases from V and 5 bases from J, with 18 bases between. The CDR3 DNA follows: TGTGCCAGCTCACTCTACGAGGAGCCTGGGGACAATGAGCAGTTCTTC. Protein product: CASSLYEEPGDNEQFF.

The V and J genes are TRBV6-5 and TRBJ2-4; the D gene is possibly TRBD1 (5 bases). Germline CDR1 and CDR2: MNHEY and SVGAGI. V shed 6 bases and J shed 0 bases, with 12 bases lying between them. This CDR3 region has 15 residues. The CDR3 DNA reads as TGTGCCAGCAGACCCTCTAGGGGAGCCAAAAACATTCAGTACTTC. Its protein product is CASRPSRGAKNIQYF.

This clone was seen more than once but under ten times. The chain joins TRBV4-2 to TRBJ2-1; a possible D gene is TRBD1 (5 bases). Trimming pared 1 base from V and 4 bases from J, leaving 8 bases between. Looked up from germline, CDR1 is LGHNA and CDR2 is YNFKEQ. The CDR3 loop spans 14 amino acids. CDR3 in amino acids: CASSQVGLYNEQFF. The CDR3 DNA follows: TGTGCCAGCAGCCAAGTGGGGCTTTACAATGAGCAGTTCTTC.

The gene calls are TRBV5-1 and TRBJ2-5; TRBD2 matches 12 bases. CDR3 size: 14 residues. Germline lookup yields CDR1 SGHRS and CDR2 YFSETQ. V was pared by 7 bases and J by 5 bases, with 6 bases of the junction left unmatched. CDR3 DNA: TGCGCCAGCCGTCTAGCGGGAGGGTCCGAGACCCAGTACTTC. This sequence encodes CASRLAGGSETQYF. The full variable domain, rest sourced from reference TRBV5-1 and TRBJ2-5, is KAGVTQTPRYLIKTRGQQVTLSCSPISGHRSVSWYQQTPGQGLQFLFEYFSETQRNKGNFPGRFSGRQFSNSRSEMNVSTLELGDSALYLCASRLAGGSETQYFGPGTRLLVL.

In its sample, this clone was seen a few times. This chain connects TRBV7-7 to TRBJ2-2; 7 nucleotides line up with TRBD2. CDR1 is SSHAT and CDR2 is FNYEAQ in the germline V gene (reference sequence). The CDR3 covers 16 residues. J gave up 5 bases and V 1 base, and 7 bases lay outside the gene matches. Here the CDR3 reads CASSLVGGRGTGELFF. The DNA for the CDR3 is TGTGCCAGCAGCTTAGTCGGAGGGCGGGGGACCGGGGAGCTGTTTTTT.

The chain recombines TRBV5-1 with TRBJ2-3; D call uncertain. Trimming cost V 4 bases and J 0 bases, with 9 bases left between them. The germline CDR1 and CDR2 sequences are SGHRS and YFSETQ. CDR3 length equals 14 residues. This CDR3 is CASSGGSSTDTQYF. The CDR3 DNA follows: TGCGCCAGCAGCGGCGGATCTAGCACAGATACGCAGTATTTT.

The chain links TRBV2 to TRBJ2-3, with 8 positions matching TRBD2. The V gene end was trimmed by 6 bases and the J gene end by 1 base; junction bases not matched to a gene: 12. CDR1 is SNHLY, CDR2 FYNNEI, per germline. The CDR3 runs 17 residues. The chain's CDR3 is CASSAQPGLGGTDTQYF. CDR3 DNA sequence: TGTGCCAGCAGCGCACAACCGGGACTAGGCGGCACAGATACGCAGTATTTT. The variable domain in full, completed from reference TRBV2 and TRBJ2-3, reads EPEVTQTPSHQVTQMGQEVILRCVPISNHLYFYWYRQILGQKVEFLVSFYNNEISEKSEIFDDQFSVERPDGSNFTLKIRSTKLEDSAMYFCASSAQPGLGGTDTQYFGPGTRLTVL.

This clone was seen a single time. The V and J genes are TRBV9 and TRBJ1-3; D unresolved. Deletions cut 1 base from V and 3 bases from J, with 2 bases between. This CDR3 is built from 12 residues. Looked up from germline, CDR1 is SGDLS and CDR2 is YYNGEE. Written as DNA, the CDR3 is TGTGCCAGCAGCGTAAATGGAAACACCATATATTTT. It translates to CASSVNGNTIYF.

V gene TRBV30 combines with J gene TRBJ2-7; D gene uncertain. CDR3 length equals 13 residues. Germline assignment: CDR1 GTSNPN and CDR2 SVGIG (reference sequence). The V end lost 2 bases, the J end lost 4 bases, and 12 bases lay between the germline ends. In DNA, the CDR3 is TGTGCCTGGAGTTGGGGAATTGTGTACGAGCAGTACTTC. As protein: CAWSWGIVYEQYF.